What follows is one T cell receptor beta chain and its context. As yet, its antigen is unknown. One entry per CDR3 protein, called by TCRdb with MiXCR from the 5' RACE reads. The sample yields around 490,000 distinct CDR3 sequences, roughly an eighth seen once. The CDR3 consists of 14 residues. CDR1 and CDR2 (germline): SGHRS, YFSETQ. Trimming stripped 4 bases from V and 2 bases from J, with 13 bases between. The donor group consisted entirely of healthy Caucasians. These data originate in a study of identical twins. Study-wide results and limits: Where beta out-of-frame sequences were concerned, excess twin sharing was weaker. Insertions were reduced in abundant cord blood beta clonotypes but not in memory repertoires.

The sample was also linked to a second study, of yellow fever vaccine responses in identical twins. That source reports: As reported, the vaccine T cell response of twins seemed partly convergent and partly personalized.

This chain joins TRBV5-1 and TRBJ2-7; tentative D call: TRBD1 (6 bases). The receptor comes from a woman in her late teens or twenties in good health. Input material: CD4+ T cells sorted from blood. The CDR3 bases are TGCGCCAGCAGCGCCACGGACAGAACCTACGAGCAGTACTTC. Translated: CASSATDRTYEQYF.